Here is one T cell receptor beta chain with its context. These data come from a study of blood T cell repertoires in COVID-19. Study background: Some COVID-19 samples were acute and others convalescent; all came from the United States, Italy and Spain. PBMCs, B-cell-depleted T cells, or T cells provided the cDNA or gDNA that made up the material.

Clones were read by immunoSEQ multiplex PCR, and TCRdb kept only the in-frame ones, dropping some. The sample records about 140,000 clones, about four fifths being singletons. Germline V gene sequence: CDR1 SGHRS, CDR2 YFSETQ. Losses at the gene ends were 3 bases for V and 2 bases for J; bases not matched to a gene: 1. CDR3 length: 13 amino acids. The J gene is TRBJ2-5, the V gene TRBV5-1; TRBD1 agrees at 7 bases. The clonotype comes from a human donor in a cohort sampled during active COVID-19. Sequenced sample: peripheral blood. The CDR3 nucleotides are TGCGCCAGCAGCTCGGGACAGCAAGAGACCCAGTACTTC. Its translation is CASSSGQQETQYF. The variable domain in full, with the rest retrieved from reference TRBV5-1 and TRBJ2-5, is KAGVTQTPRYLIKTRGQQVTLSCSPISGHRSVSWYQQTPGQGLQFLFEYFSETQRNKGNFPGRFSGRQFSNSRSEMNVSTLELGDSALYLCASSSGQQETQYFGPGTRLLVL.